The T cell receptor beta chain described here comes from a study of cytomegalovirus exposure and HLA in healthy donors. The CDR3 extends over 15 amino acids. V was pared by 4 bases and J by 7 bases, with 11 bases of the junction left unmatched. Germline V CDR1 and CDR2: SGHRS, YFSETQ. This clone was recorded a few times. Primers for the PCR totalled 60 Vbeta and 13 Jbeta. The table came from immunoSEQ multiplex PCR; TCRdb's copy has only in-frame clones and leaves some out. Of 70,000 or so clones listed, approximately 90% were seen once; the top ten hold roughly 2%. What was sequenced was PBMCs. The origin of this receptor is a woman aged 25 to 39 in good health and CMV-seronegative. The gene calls are TRBV5-1 and TRBJ2-1; 7 nucleotides align to TRBD2. CDR3 protein: CASSRLAERGNEQFF. CDR3 nucleotides: TGCGCCAGCAGCCGGCTAGCGGAGAGGGGAAATGAGCAGTTCTTC.